The 20 T cell receptor beta chains reported below all come from one sample, sequenced in a study of blood T cell repertoires in COVID-19. Assay used: immunoSEQ multiplex PCR; TCRdb lists only in-frame clones, some missing. The profile covers more than 45,000 clones, with roughly 89% appearing a single time and about 25% taken by the ten largest. Sequencing was carried out using peripheral blood. The receptors were gathered from a human donor in a cohort sampled during active COVID-19.

The J gene is TRBJ1-2, the V gene TRBV7-9; 10 positions match TRBD1. J gave up 3 bases and V 6 bases, and 10 bases lay outside the gene matches. This CDR3 has 16 residues. Germline-derived CDR1 and CDR2 are SEHNR and FQNEAQ (reference sequence). CDR3 sequence: CASSPPGQGEYYGYTF. In nucleotides, the CDR3 is TGTGCCAGCAGTCCGCCCGGACAGGGGGAATACTATGGCTACACCTTC.

This rearrangement joins TRBV7-2 to TRBJ2-5, with D tentatively TRBD2 (5 bases). CDR1 and CDR2 from the germline V gene are SGHTA and FQGNSA. The CDR3 covers 13 residues. Between the trimmed V and J ends, which lost 5 bases and 5 bases, there was a span of 12 bases. The CDR3 loop reads CASSATRRETQYF. Here the CDR3 DNA reads TGTGCCAGCAGCGCCACTAGAAGGGAGACCCAGTACTTC.

The genes are TRBV28 and TRBJ2-7; no definite D call. Germline V CDR1 and CDR2: MDHEN, SYDVKM. Trimming removed 2 bases from V and 6 bases from J, with 11 bases in between. CDR3 size: 13 residues. The CDR3 region has the DNA TGTGCCAGCAGTTTAACACGTCCCCTCGAGCAGTACTTC. This encodes CASSLTRPLEQYF. The full variable domain, with the rest looked up from reference TRBV28 and TRBJ2-7, is DVKVTQSSRYLVKRTGEKVFLECVQDMDHENMFWYRQDPGLGLRLIYFSYDVKMKEKGDIPEGYSVSREKKERFSLILESASTNQTSMYLCASSLTRPLEQYFGPGTRLTVT.

The genes are TRBV10-3 and TRBJ1-5; D is ambiguous. V lost 1 base and J 6 bases, leaving 7 bases between the germline ends. Germline V gene sequence: CDR1 ENHRY, CDR2 SYGVKD. CDR3 length equals 13 residues. Written as DNA, the CDR3 is TGTGCCATCAGTGAGTGGGGAGGTCAGCCCCAGCATTTT. Amino acids: CAISEWGGQPQHF.

In DNA, the CDR3 is TGTGCCAGCCGTTCAGCCGGGGGGGGCGAGGAAAAACTGTTTTTT. Translated: CASRSAGGGEEKLFF. The chain employs TRBV6-5 and TRBJ1-4; possible D gene TRBD1, 6 bases. Trimming removed 8 bases at V and 8 bases at J, with 21 bases between. Looked up from germline, CDR1 is MNHEY and CDR2 is SVGAGI. This CDR3 region has 15 residues.

V and J are TRBV3-1 (or the pseudogene TRBV3-2) and TRBJ2-7; no clear D. Germline CDR1 reads LGHDT; CDR2 reads YNNKEL (reference sequence). The V gene lost 5 bases and the J gene lost 0 bases, with 5 bases spanning the gap. The CDR3 has 12 residues. CDR3 nucleotide sequence: TGTGCCAGCAGCGCGCCCTCCTACGAGCAGTACTTC. Translated: CASSAPSYEQYF.

This chain links TRBV7-2 with TRBJ2-2; tentative D call: TRBD2 (6 bases). Germline V lookup: CDR1 SGHTA, CDR2 FQGNSA. Trimming left V 5 bases short and J 1 base short, with 14 bases between. CDR3 length equals 16 residues. CDR3 coding DNA: TGTGCCAGCAGCAGTGGGACTGCTCTGAACACCGGGGAGCTGTTTTTT. Protein: CASSSGTALNTGELFF.

This chain joins TRBV24-1 and TRBJ2-1; maybe TRBD2 (6 bases). Germline lookup yields CDR1 KGHDR and CDR2 SFDVKD. The CDR3 spans 20 residues. V shed 4 bases and J shed 2 bases, with 26 bases lying between them. The CDR3 here is CATSDLSSGGSSGAYNEQFF. CDR3 DNA sequence: TGTGCCACCAGTGACCTGTCCTCTGGAGGGTCCTCTGGGGCCTACAATGAGCAGTTCTTC.

This clone was seen once. V usage is TRBV5-1 and J usage is TRBJ2-5; possible D gene TRBD1, 7 bases. The germline gives CDR1 SGHRS, CDR2 YFSETQ. There are 15 residues in the CDR3. With 0 bases removed from V and 2 bases from J, the gap between germline ends came to 11 bases. The CDR3 region has the DNA TGCGCCAGCAGCTTGGGACAGGGAGGTCAAGAGACCCAGTACTTC. It specifies CASSLGQGGQETQYF.

The J gene is TRBJ1-1, the V gene TRBV3-1 (or the pseudogene TRBV3-2); 7 bases map to TRBD1. Unmatched junction bases numbered 6, after V lost 4 bases and J lost 1 base. The CDR3 spans 15 residues. Germline V CDR1 and CDR2: LGHDT, YNNKEL (reference sequence). CDR3 bases: TGTGCCAGCAGCCTCCAGACAGGGCGGAACACTGAAGCTTTCTTT. The encoded protein is CASSLQTGRNTEAFF.

The rearrangement links TRBV27 to TRBJ2-2; D gene ambiguous. The CDR3 length is 15 residues. Trimming pared 3 bases from V and 0 bases from J, leaving 8 bases between. The germline V gene has CDR1 MNHEY and CDR2 SMNVEV (reference sequence). The CDR3 nucleotides read TGTGCCAGCAGTTTGAGGCAGACGAACACCGGGGAGCTGTTTTTT. Amino acids: CASSLRQTNTGELFF.

This chain uses TRBV30 with TRBJ2-3, with 12 bases identical to TRBD1. The CDR3 runs to 14 residues. Germline CDR1 reads GTSNPN; CDR2 reads SVGIG (reference sequence). The trim removed 2 bases at V and 8 bases at J, leaving 5 bases unmatched. The CDR3 DNA follows: TGTGCCTGGAGTTCGGGACAGGGGGCATCTACGCAGTATTTT. Translation: CAWSSGQGASTQYF.

This sequence joins TRBV19 and TRBJ1-6, with D perhaps TRBD1 (6 bases). V dropped 3 bases and J dropped 7 bases, with 10 bases sitting between them. There are 14 residues in the CDR3. The germline V gene has CDR1 LNHDA and CDR2 SQIVND (reference sequence). For the CDR3, the DNA is TGTGCCAGTAGTATGTACAGGGAGAATTCACCCCTCCACTTT. This gives the protein CASSMYRENSPLHF.

This rearrangement joins TRBV18 to TRBJ1-2, with D perhaps matching TRBD1 (5 bases). With 1 base removed from V and 7 bases from J, the gap between germline ends came to 16 bases. Germline V CDR1 and CDR2: KGHSH, LQKENI. This CDR3 is 15 amino acids long. CDR3 coding DNA: TGTGCCAGCTCACCACAAGATGCAGGGATCGCTGGCTACACCTTC. Translation: CASSPQDAGIAGYTF.

This clone rates as medium-sized (0.01 to 0.1%). The chain has TRBV2 and TRBJ2-7, with TRBD2 as a possible D gene (5 bases). The CDR3 length is 13 residues. The germline V and J ends were trimmed by 5 bases and 0 bases, with 8 bases remaining between them. Germline lookup yields CDR1 SNHLY and CDR2 FYNNEI. CDR3 DNA sequence: TGTGCCAGCAGTTCGGGGATCTCCTACGAGCAGTACTTC. This gives the protein CASSSGISYEQYF.

This chain links TRBV18 with TRBJ1-1; D might be TRBD1 (5 bases). The ends were cut back, 3 bases at V and 3 bases at J, with 17 bases in the middle. Per germline, CDR1 KGHSH and CDR2 LQKENI. This CDR3 is 16 amino acids long. The CDR3 spells CASSPPGLIPDTEAFF. The DNA of the CDR3 is TGTGCCAGCTCACCCCCGGGACTGATACCCGACACTGAAGCTTTCTTT. The full variable domain, with the rest looked up from reference TRBV18 and TRBJ1-1, is NAGVMQNPRHLVRRRGQEARLRCSPMKGHSHVYWYRQLPEEGLKFMVYLQKENIIDESGMPKERFSAEFPKEGPSILRIQQVVRGDSAAYFCASSPPGLIPDTEAFFGQGTRLTVV.

This chain connects TRBV19 to TRBJ1-2; the D gene is possibly TRBD1 (5 bases). The germline gives CDR1 LNHDA, CDR2 SQIVND (reference sequence). V was pared by 0 bases and J by 6 bases, with 14 bases between. CDR3 length: 15 residues. CDR3 DNA sequence: TGTGCCAGTAGTATAGACACCGGGACTCCAAATGGCTACACCTTC. Translated: CASSIDTGTPNGYTF.

The chain combines TRBV29-1 with TRBJ2-1, with TRBD2 matching 9 bases. The length of the CDR3 is 12 residues. Germline V gene data show CDR1 as SQVTM and CDR2 as ANQGSEA. V gave up 7 bases and J gave up 10 bases; unmatched junction bases: 8. The CDR3 is CSAGATSGEQFF. The CDR3, as DNA: TGCAGCGCCGGCGCTACTAGCGGGGAGCAGTTCTTC.

The chain combines TRBV5-4 with TRBJ2-1; possibly TRBD2 for D (5 bases). V shed 2 bases and J shed 8 bases, with 20 bases lying between them. CDR1 is SGHNT and CDR2 is YYREEE in the germline V gene (reference sequence). The CDR3 extends over 16 amino acids. CDR3 residues: CASSLRSLAKSDEQFF. The CDR3 DNA reads TGTGCCAGCAGCTTAAGGAGTCTAGCAAAGAGCGATGAGCAGTTCTTC.

CDR3 nucleotides: TGCGCCAGCAGCTTGGGTGGTACGGGGGAAAATGAAAAACTGTTTTTT. Amino acid sequence: CASSLGGTGENEKLFF. The chain employs TRBV5-1 and TRBJ1-4, with a weak D call TRBD1 (5 bases). This CDR3 contains 16 residues. Germline V gene lookup returns CDR1 SGHRS and CDR2 YFSETQ. V was cut by 0 bases and J by 5 bases, with 14 bases left in between. Based on the CDR3 plus reference TRBV5-1 and TRBJ1-4, the full variable domain is KAGVTQTPRYLIKTRGQQVTLSCSPISGHRSVSWYQQTPGQGLQFLFEYFSETQRNKGNFPGRFSGRQFSNSRSEMNVSTLELGDSALYLCASSLGGTGENEKLFFGSGTQLSVL.